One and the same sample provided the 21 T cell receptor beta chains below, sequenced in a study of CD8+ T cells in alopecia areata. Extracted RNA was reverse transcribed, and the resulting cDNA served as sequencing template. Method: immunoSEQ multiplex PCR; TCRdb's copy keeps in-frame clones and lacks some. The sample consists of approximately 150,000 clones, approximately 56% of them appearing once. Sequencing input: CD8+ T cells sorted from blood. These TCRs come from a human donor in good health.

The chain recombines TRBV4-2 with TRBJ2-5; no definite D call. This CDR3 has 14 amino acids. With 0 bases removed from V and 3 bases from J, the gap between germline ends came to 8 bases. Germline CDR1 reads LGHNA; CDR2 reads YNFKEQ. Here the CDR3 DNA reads TGTGCCAGCAGCCAAGATTTAGGAGAAGAGACCCAGTACTTC. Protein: CASSQDLGEETQYF.

The CDR3 reads CASSQLAGVISDTQYF. In DNA, the CDR3 is TGTGCCAGCAGCCAACTAGCGGGAGTTATCTCAGATACGCAGTATTTT. The rearrangement uses TRBV7-9 and TRBJ2-3, with 11 positions matching TRBD2. Germline CDR1 SEHNR, CDR2 FQNEAQ (reference sequence). The length of the CDR3 is 16 residues. V lost 5 bases to trimming and J lost 4 bases; unmatched junction nucleotides: 8.

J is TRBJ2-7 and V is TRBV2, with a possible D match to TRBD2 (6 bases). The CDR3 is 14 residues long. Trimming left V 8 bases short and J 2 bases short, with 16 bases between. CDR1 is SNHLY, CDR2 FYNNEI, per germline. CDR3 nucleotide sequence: TGTGCCAGCGGTTATTTGGAGGGTCCCTACGAGCAGTACTTC. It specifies CASGYLEGPYEQYF.

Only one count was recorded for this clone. The CDR3 loop is CATSRGTANYGYTF. The CDR3 nucleotides read TGTGCCACCAGCAGAGGCACCGCTAACTATGGCTACACCTTC. The chain couples TRBV15 to TRBJ1-2; D uncertain. Deletions cut 1 base from V and 0 bases from J, with 6 bases between. Germline-derived CDR1 and CDR2 are LNHNV and YYDKDF (reference sequence). CDR3 length: 14 residues.

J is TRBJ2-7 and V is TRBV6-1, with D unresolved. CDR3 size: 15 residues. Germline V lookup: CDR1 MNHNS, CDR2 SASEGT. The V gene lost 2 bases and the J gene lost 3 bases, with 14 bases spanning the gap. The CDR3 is CASSESLGMSYEQYF. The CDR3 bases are TGTGCCAGCAGTGAATCGCTCGGAATGAGCTACGAGCAGTACTTC.

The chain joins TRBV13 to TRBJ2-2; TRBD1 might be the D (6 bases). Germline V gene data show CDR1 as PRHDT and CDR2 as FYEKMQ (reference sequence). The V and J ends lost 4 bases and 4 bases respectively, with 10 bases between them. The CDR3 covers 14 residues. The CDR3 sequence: CASSSQGSTGELFF. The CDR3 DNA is TGTGCCAGCAGCTCTCAGGGGTCCACCGGGGAGCTGTTTTTT.

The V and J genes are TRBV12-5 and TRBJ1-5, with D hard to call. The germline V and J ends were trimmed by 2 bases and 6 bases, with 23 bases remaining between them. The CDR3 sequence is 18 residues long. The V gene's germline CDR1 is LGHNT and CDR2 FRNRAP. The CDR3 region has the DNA TGTGCTAGTGGTTTGCCCCCTAACCTGGGTACCTCGGGTCAGCCCCAGCATTTT. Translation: CASGLPPNLGTSGQPQHF.

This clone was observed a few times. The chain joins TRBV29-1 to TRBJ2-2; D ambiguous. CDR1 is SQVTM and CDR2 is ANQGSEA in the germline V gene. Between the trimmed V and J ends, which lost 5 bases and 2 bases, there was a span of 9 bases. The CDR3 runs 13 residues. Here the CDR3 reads CSVMAVNTGELFF. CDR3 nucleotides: TGCAGCGTTATGGCGGTTAACACCGGGGAGCTGTTTTTT.

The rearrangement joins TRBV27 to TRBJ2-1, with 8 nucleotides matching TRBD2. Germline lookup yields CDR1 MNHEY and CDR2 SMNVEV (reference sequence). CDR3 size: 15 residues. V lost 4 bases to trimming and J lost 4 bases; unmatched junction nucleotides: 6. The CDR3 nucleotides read TGTGCCAGCAGTTATGGCGGGAGGTATTACAATGAGCAGTTCTTC. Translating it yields CASSYGGRYYNEQFF.

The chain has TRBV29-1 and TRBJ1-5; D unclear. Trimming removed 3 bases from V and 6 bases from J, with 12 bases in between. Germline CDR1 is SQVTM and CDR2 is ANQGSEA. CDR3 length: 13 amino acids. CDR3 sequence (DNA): TGCAGCGTTGACTCCGGAGACGGTCAGCCCCAGCATTTT. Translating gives CSVDSGDGQPQHF.

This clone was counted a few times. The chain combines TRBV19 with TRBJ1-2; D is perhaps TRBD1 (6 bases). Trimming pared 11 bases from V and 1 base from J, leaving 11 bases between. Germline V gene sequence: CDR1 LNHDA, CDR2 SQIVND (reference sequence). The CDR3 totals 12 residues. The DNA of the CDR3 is TGTGCCTCGGGGGCAGATAACTATGGCTACACCTTC. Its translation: CASGADNYGYTF.

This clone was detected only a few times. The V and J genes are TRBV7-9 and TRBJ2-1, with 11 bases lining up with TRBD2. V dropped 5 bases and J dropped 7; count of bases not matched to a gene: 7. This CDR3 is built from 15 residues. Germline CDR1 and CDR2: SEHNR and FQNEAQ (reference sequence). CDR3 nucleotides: TGTGCCAGCAGCCTCTCGGGACTAGCGGAGAATGAGCAGTTCTTC. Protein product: CASSLSGLAENEQFF.

The CDR3 nucleotides read TGTGCCAGCAGCTTAGTGGGGACACTGGAGCTGTTTTTT. It is translated as CASSLVGTLELFF. The chain is built from TRBV7-9 and TRBJ2-2, with D possibly matching TRBD1 (6 bases). V was trimmed by 1 base and J by 10 bases, leaving 10 bases between them. CDR1 and CDR2 (germline): SEHNR, FQNEAQ (reference sequence). The CDR3 covers 13 residues.

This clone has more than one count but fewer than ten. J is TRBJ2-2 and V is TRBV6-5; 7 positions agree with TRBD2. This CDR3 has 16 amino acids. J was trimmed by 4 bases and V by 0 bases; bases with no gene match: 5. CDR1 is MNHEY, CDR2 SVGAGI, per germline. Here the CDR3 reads CASSYSDWEGTGELFF. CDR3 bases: TGTGCCAGCAGTTACTCCGATTGGGAGGGCACCGGGGAGCTGTTTTTT.

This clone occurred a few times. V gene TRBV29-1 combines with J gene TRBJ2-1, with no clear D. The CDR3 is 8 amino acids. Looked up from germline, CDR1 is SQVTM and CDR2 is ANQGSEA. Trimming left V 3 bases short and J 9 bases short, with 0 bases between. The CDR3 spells CSVDEQFF. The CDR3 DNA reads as TGCAGCGTTGATGAGCAGTTCTTC.

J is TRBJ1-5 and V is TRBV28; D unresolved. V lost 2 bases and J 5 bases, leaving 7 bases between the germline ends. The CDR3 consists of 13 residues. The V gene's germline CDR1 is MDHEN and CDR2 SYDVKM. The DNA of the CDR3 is TGTGCCAGCAGTTTAAGTGGAGATCAGCCCCAGCATTTT. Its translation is CASSLSGDQPQHF.

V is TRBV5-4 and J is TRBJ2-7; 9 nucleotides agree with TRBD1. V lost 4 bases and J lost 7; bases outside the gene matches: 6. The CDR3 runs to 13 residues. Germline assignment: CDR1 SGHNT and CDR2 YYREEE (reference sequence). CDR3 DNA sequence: TGTGCCAGCAGCGCCGGGACAGGGAGGGAGCAGTACTTC. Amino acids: CASSAGTGREQYF.

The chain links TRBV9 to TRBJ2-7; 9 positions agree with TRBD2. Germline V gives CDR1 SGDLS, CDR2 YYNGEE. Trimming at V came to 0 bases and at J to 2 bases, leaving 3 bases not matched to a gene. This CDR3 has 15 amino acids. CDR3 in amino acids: CASSVATSGAYEQYF. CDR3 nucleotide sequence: TGTGCCAGCAGCGTAGCGACTAGCGGCGCCTACGAGCAGTACTTC. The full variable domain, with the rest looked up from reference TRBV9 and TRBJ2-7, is DSGVTQTPKHLITATGQRVTLRCSPRSGDLSVYWYQQSLDQGLQFLIQYYNGEERAKGNILERFSAQQFPDLHSELNLSSLELGDSALYFCASSVATSGAYEQYFGPGTRLTVT.

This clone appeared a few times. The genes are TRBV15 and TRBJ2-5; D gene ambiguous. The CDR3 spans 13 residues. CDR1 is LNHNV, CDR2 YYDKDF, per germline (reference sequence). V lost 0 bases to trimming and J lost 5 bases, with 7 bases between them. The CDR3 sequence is CATSRDYEETQYF. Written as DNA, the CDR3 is TGTGCCACCAGCAGAGACTATGAGGAGACCCAGTACTTC.

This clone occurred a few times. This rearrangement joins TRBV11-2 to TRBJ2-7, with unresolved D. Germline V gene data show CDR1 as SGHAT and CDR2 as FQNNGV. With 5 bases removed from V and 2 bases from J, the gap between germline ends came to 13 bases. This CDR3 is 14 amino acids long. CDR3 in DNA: TGTGCCAGCAGCCTTACCACCTGGACCTACGAGCAGTACTTC. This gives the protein CASSLTTWTYEQYF.

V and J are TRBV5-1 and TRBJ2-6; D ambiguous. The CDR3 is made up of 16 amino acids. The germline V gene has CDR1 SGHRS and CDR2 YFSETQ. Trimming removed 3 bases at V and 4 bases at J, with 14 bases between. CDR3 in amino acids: CASSSPSEAGANVLTF. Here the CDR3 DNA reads TGCGCCAGCAGCTCGCCCTCAGAAGCGGGGGCCAACGTCCTGACTTTC.